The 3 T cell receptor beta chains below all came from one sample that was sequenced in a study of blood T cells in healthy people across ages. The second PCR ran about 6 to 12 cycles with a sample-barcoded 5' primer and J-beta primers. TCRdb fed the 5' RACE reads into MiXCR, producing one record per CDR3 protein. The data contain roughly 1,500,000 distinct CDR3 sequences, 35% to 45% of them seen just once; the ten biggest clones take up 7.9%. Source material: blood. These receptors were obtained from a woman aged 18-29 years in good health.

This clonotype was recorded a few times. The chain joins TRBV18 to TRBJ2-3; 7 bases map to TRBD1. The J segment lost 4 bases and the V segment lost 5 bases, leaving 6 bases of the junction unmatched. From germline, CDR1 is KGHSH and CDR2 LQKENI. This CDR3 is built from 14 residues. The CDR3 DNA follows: TGTGCCAGCTCAATGCAGCAGGGGGCAGATACGCAGTATTTT. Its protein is CASSMQQGADTQYF.

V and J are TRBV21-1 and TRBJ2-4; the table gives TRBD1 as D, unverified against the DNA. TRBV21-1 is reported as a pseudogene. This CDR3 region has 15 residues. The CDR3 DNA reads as TGTGCCAGCACCAACCAGAGGGACAAGAAAAACATTCAGTACTTC. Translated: CASTNQRDKKNIQYF.

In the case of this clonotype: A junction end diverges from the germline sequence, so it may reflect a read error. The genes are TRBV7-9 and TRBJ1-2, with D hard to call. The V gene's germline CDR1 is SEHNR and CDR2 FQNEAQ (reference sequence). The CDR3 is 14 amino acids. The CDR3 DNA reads TGTACCAGCACCACCGGTGAAGGCAGCTATGGCTACACCTTC. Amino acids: CTSTTGEGSYGYTF.